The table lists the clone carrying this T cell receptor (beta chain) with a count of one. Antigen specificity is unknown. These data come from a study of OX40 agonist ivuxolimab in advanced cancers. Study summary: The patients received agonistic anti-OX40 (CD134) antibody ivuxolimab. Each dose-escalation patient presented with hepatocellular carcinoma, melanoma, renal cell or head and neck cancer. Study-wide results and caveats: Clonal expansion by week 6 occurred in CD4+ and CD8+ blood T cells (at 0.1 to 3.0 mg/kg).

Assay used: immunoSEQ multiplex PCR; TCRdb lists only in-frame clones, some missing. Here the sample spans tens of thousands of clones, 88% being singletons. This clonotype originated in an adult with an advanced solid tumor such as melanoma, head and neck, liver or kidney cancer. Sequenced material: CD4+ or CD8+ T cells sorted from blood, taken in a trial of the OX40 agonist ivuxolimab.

The CDR3 spells CATSTGQEAYEQYF. CDR3 coding DNA: TGTGCCACCAGCACTGGACAGGAGGCCTACGAGCAGTACTTC. The rearrangement links TRBV15 to TRBJ2-7; TRBD1 matches 7 bases. V lost 4 bases to trimming and J lost 2 bases; unmatched junction nucleotides: 5. Germline assignment: CDR1 LNHNV and CDR2 YYDKDF (reference sequence). The CDR3 is 14 amino acids.